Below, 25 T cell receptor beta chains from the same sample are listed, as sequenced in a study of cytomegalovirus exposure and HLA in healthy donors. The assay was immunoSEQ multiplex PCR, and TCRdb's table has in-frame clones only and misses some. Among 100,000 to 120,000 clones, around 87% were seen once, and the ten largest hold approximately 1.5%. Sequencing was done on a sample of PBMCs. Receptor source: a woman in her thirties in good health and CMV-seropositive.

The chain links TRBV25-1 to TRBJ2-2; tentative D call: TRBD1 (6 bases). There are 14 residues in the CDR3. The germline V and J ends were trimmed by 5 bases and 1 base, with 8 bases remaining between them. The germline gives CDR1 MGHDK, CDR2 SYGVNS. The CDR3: CASSWGRNTGELFF. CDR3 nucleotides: TGTGCCAGCAGTTGGGGGCGGAACACCGGGGAGCTGTTTTTT.

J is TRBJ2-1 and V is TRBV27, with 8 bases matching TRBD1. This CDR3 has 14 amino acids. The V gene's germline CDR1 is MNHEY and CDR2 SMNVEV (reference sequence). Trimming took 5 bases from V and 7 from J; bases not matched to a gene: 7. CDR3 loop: CASSDRGQGNEQFF. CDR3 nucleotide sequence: TGTGCCAGCAGTGACAGGGGCCAGGGGAATGAGCAGTTCTTC.

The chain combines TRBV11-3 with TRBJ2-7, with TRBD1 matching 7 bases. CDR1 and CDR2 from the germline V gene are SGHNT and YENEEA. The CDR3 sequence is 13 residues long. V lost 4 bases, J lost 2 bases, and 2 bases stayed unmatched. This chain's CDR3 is CASSWDSTYEQYF. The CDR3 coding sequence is TGTGCCAGCAGCTGGGACAGCACCTACGAGCAGTACTTC.

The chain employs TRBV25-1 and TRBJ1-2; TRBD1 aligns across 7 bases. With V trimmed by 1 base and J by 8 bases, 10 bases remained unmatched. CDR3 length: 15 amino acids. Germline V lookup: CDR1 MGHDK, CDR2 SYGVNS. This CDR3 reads CASSEFGQGERGYTF. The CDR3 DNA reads TGTGCCAGCAGTGAATTCGGCCAGGGGGAAAGAGGCTACACCTTC.

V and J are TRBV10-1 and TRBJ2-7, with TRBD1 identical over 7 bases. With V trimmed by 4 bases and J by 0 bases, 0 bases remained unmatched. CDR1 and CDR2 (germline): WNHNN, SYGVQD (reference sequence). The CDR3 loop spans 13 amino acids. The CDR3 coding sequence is TGCGCCAGCAGTGGACAGGGCTCCTACGAGCAGTACTTC. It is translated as CASSGQGSYEQYF.

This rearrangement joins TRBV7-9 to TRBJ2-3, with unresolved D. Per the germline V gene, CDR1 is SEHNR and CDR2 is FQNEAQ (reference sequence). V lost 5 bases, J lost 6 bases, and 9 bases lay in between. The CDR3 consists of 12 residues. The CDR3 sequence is CASSTVQDTQYF. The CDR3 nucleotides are TGTGCCAGCAGCACCGTTCAGGATACGCAGTATTTT.

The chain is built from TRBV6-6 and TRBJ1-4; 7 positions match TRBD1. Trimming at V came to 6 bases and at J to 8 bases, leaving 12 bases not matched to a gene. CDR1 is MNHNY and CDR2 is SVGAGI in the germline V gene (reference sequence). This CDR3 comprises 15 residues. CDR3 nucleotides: TGTGCCAGCAGCATCGGTCCAGGGGGAATCGAAAAACTGTTTTTT. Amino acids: CASSIGPGGIEKLFF.

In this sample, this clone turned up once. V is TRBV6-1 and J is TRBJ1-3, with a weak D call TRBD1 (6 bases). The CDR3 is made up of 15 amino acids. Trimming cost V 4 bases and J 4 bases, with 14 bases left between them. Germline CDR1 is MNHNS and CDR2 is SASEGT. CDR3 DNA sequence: TGTGCCAGCAGTGGGGCAGGGGCTGAAGGAAACACCATATATTTT. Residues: CASSGAGAEGNTIYF.

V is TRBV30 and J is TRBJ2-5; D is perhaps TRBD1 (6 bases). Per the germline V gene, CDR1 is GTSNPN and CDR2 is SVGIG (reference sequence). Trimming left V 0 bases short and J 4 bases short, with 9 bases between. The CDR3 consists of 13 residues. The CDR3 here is CAWSVQGAETQYF. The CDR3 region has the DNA TGTGCCTGGAGTGTACAGGGAGCAGAGACCCAGTACTTC. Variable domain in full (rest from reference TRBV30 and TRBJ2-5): SQTIHQWPATLVQPVGSPLSLECTVEGTSNPNLYWYRQAAGRGLQLLFYSVGIGQISSEVPQNLSASRPQDRQFILSSKKLLLSDSGFYLCAWSVQGAETQYFGPGTRLLVL.

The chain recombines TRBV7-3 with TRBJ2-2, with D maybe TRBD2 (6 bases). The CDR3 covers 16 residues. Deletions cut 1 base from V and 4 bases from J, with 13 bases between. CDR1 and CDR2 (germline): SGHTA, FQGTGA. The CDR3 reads CASSLMGGRSTGELFF. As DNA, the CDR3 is TGTGCCAGCAGCTTAATGGGAGGCAGGAGCACCGGGGAGCTGTTTTTT.

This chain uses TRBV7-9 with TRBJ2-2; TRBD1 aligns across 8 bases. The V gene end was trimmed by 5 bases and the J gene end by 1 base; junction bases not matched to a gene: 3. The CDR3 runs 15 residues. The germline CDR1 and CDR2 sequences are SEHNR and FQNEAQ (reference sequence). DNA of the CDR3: TGTGCCAGCAGCCCCGGGACAGGGAACACCGGGGAGCTGTTTTTT. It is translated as CASSPGTGNTGELFF.

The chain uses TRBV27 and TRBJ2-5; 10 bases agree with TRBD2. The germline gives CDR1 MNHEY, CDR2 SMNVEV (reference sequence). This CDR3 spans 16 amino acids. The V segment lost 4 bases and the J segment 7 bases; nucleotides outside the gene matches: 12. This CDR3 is CASSSSSGSLSGTQYF. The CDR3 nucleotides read TGTGCCAGCAGTTCCTCTAGCGGGAGCCTGTCTGGGACCCAGTACTTC.

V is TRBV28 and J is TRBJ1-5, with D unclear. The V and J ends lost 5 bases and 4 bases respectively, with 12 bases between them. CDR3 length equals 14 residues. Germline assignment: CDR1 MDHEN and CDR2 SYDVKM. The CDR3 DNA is TGTGCCAGCAGTCTCCTCGGGGAAAATCAGCCCCAGCATTTT. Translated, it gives CASSLLGENQPQHF.

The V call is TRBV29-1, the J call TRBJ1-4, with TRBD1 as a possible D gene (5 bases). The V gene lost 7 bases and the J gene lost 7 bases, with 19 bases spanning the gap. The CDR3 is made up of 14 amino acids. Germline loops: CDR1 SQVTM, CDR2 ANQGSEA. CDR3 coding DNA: TGCAGCGCCGCTCCTGGGGCGCTTGGTGAAAAACTGTTTTTT. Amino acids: CSAAPGALGEKLFF.

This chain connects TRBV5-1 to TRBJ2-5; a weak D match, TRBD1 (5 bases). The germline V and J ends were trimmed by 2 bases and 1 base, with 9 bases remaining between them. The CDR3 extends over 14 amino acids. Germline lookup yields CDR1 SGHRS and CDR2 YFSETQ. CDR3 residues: CASSFQGSQETQYF. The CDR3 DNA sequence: TGCGCCAGCAGCTTCCAGGGCAGCCAAGAGACCCAGTACTTC.

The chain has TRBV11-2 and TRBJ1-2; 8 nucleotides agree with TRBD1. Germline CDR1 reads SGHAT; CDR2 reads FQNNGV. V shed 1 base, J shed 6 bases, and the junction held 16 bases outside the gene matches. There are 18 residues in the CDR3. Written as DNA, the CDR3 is TGTGCCAGCAGCTTAGTCTCCTCGGCAGGGGGCGGAGTAGATGGCTACACCTTC. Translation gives CASSLVSSAGGGVDGYTF.

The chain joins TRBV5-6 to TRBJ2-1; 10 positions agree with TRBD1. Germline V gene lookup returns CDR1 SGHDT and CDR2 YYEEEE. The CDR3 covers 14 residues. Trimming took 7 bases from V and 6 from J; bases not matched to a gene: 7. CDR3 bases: TGTGCCAGCGCCCGGACAGGGGGAAGCAATGAGCAGTTCTTC. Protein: CASARTGGSNEQFF.

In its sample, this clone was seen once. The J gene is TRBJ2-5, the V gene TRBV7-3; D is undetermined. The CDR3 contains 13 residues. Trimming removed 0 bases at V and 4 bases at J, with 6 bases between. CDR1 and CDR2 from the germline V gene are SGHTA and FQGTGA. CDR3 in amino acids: CASSLTPLETQYF. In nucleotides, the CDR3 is TGTGCCAGCAGCTTAACCCCACTAGAGACCCAGTACTTC.

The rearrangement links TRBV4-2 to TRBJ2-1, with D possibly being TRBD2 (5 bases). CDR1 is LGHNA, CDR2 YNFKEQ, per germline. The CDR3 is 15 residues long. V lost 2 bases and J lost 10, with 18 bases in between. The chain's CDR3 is CASSQTEDGPWEQFF. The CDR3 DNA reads TGTGCCAGCAGCCAAACGGAGGACGGGCCTTGGGAGCAGTTCTTC.

The CDR3 protein is CASSRSIAGGENEQFF. DNA for the CDR3: TGCGCCAGCAGCCGGAGTATAGCGGGAGGGGAAAATGAGCAGTTCTTC. The chain employs TRBV4-3 and TRBJ2-1, with 11 bases that match TRBD2. The CDR3 sequence is 16 residues long. Germline V CDR1 and CDR2: LGHNA, YSLEER. Trimming took 4 bases from V and 7 from J; bases not matched to a gene: 9.

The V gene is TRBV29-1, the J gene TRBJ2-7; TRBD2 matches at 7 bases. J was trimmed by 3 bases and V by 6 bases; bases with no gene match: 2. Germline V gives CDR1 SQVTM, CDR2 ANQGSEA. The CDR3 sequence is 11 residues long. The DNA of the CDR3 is TGCAGCGTGCAGCGGGACTACGAGCAGTACTTC. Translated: CSVQRDYEQYF.

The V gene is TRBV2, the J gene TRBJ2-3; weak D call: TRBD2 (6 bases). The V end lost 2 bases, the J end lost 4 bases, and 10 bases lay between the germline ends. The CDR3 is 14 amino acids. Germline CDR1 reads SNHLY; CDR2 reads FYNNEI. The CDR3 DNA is TGTGCCAGCAGTGAAAGCCCTAGCGCAGATACGCAGTATTTT. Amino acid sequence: CASSESPSADTQYF.

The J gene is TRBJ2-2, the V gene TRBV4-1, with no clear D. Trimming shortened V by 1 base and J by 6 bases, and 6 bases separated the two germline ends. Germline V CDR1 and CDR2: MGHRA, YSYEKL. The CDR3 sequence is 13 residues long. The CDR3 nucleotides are TGCGCCAGCAGCCAAGTTAGTTCCGGGGAGCTGTTTTTT. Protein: CASSQVSSGELFF.

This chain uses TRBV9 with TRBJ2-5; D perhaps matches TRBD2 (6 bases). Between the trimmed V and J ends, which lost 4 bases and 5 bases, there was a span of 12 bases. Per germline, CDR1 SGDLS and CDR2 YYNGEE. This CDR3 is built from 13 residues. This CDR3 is CASSPVGSETQYF. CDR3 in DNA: TGTGCCAGCAGCCCCGTCGGGAGCGAGACCCAGTACTTC.

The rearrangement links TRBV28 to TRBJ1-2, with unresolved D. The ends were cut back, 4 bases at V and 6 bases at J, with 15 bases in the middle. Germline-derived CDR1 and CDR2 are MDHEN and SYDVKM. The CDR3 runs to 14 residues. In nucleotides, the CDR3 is TGTGCCAGCAGTTCCCCAGAGAGGGTCGATGGCTACACCTTC. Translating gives CASSSPERVDGYTF.